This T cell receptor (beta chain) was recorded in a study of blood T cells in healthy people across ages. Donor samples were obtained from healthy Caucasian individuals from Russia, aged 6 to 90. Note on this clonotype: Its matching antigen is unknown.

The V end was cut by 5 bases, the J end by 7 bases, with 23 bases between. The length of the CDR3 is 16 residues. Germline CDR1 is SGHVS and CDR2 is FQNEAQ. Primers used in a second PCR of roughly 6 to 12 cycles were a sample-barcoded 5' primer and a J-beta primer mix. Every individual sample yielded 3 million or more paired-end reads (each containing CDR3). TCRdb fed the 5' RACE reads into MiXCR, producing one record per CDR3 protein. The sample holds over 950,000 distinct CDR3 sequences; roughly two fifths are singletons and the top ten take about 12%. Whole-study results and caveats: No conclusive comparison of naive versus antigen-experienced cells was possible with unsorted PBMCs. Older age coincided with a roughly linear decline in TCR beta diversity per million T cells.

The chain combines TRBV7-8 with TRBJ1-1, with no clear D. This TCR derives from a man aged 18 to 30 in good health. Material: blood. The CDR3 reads CASSPFATSHGDEAFF. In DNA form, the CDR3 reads TGTGCCAGCAGCCCCTTTGCGACTTCGCACGGGGATGAAGCTTTCTTT.